Presented here are 9 T cell receptor beta chains from one specimen sequenced in a study of T-cell memory formation after mild COVID-19. TCRdb called the 5' RACE reads again in MiXCR, with one record for every CDR3 protein. In the table there are around 110,000 distinct CDR3 sequences, about a sixth of which are singletons. Sequencing was carried out using PBMCs or a T cell subset sorted from them (not recorded which). The source of these receptors is an adult woman who had mild COVID-19 (a few samples of this study predate the infection). Cell type and time point are not known.

The J gene is TRBJ1-2, the V gene TRBV12-3 or TRBV12-4, with TRBD1 identical over 7 bases. J lost 2 bases, V lost 6 bases, and 0 bases had no gene match. This CDR3 spans 12 amino acids. The CDR3: CASRGGNYGYTF. The CDR3 nucleotides read TGTGCCAGCAGAGGGGGCAACTATGGCTACACCTTC.

This clonotype showed up just a few times. The chain couples TRBV5-1 to TRBJ2-1, with D unresolved. V lost 4 bases and J lost 5, with 10 bases in between. Germline CDR1 SGHRS, CDR2 YFSETQ. There are 13 residues in the CDR3. This CDR3 is CASSPPLDNEQFF. The CDR3, as DNA: TGCGCCAGCAGCCCCCCCCTTGACAATGAGCAGTTCTTC.

This clonotype was counted at least ten times. The chain recombines TRBV5-1 with TRBJ2-1, with no clear D. This CDR3 is built from 12 residues. CDR1 is SGHRS and CDR2 is YFSETQ in the germline V gene. V was clipped by 1 base and J by 5 bases, with 4 bases between them. The CDR3 loop is CASSLNNNEQFF. In DNA, the CDR3 is TGCGCCAGCAGCTTGAACAACAATGAGCAGTTCTTC.

V and J are TRBV19 and TRBJ1-3; D perhaps matches TRBD1 (5 bases). The CDR3 totals 16 residues. V gave up 5 bases and J gave up 0 bases, with 14 bases separating them. The germline gives CDR1 LNHDA, CDR2 SQIVND (reference sequence). The CDR3 protein is CASSVPQGYSGNTIYF. The CDR3 DNA sequence: TGTGCCAGTAGTGTTCCTCAGGGCTACTCTGGAAACACCATATATTTT.

The rearrangement links TRBV7-9 to TRBJ1-3; D remains ambiguous. V was clipped by 4 bases and J by 0 bases, with 13 bases between them. This CDR3 comprises 16 residues. Per germline, CDR1 SEHNR and CDR2 FQNEAQ (reference sequence). The CDR3 DNA sequence: TGTGCCAGCAGCTCCGTCCGGGCCGACTCTGGAAACACCATATATTTT. Translation gives CASSSVRADSGNTIYF.

In this sample, this clonotype turned up many times. This chain joins TRBV4-1 and TRBJ1-1; 9 nucleotides match TRBD1. With V trimmed by 1 base and J by 4 bases, 4 bases remained unmatched. The CDR3 is made up of 15 amino acids. The V gene's germline CDR1 is MGHRA and CDR2 YSYEKL. The CDR3 sequence: CASSQVDRGSTEAFF. CDR3 DNA: TGCGCCAGCAGCCAAGTCGACAGGGGGTCCACTGAAGCTTTCTTT.

This sequence joins TRBV18 and TRBJ2-3; 10 positions agree with TRBD2. The length of the CDR3 is 17 residues. The J segment lost 2 bases and the V segment lost 4 bases, leaving 9 bases of the junction unmatched. Germline V gene sequence: CDR1 KGHSH, CDR2 LQKENI. CDR3 loop: CASSHLTSGEYTDTQYF. The DNA of the CDR3 is TGTGCCAGCTCACACCTAACTAGCGGGGAATACACAGATACGCAGTATTTT. The variable domain in full, completed from reference TRBV18 and TRBJ2-3, reads NAGVMQNPRHLVRRRGQEARLRCSPMKGHSHVYWYRQLPEEGLKFMVYLQKENIIDESGMPKERFSAEFPKEGPSILRIQQVVRGDSAAYFCASSHLTSGEYTDTQYFGPGTRLTVL.

V is TRBV13 and J is TRBJ2-1, with D perhaps matching TRBD1 (6 bases). V lost 5 bases to trimming and J lost 9 bases, with 11 bases between them. The CDR3 has 12 residues. Germline loops: CDR1 PRHDT, CDR2 FYEKMQ (reference sequence). The CDR3 DNA sequence: TGTGCCAGCAGCACCCGGACAGTTGAGCAGTTCTTC. This encodes CASSTRTVEQFF.

This clonotype was observed a few times. V and J are TRBV5-1 and TRBJ2-7; D may match TRBD1 or TRBD2 (5 bases each). V was cut by 2 bases and J by 2 bases, with 17 bases left in between. Per the germline V gene, CDR1 is SGHRS and CDR2 is YFSETQ. The CDR3 is 16 residues long. The CDR3 reads CASSFTGTPRPYEQYF. Here the CDR3 DNA reads TGCGCCAGCAGCTTTACCGGGACGCCGCGCCCCTACGAGCAGTACTTC. Using reference TRBV5-1 and TRBJ2-7 for the parts outside the CDR3, the full variable domain is KAGVTQTPRYLIKTRGQQVTLSCSPISGHRSVSWYQQTPGQGLQFLFEYFSETQRNKGNFPGRFSGRQFSNSRSEMNVSTLELGDSALYLCASSFTGTPRPYEQYFGPGTRLTVT.